This T cell receptor (beta chain) was captured in a study of human T cells and chemical hapten exposure. About the research overall: 2% DPC was applied to approximately 2 cm by approximately 2 cm of upper inner arm skin for sensitization.

The V gene lost 4 bases and the J gene lost 4 bases, with 16 bases spanning the gap. CDR1 and CDR2 (germline): MDHEN, SYDVKM. This CDR3 comprises 15 residues. This clonotype was counted ten times or more. The study's library attached unique molecular identifiers to single cDNA molecules. TCRdb reanalysed the RACE reads using MiXCR and keeps one entry per CDR3 protein. In the table there are some 60,000 distinct CDR3 sequences, roughly 12% of which are singletons. Time point indicated: patch test 3, about 24 weeks after DPC sensitization. Described treatment: therapeutic diphenylcyclopropenone sensitization with weekly scalp DPC. Suited to DPC and affected by alopecia, the donors ranged from 18 to 70 years old.

The rearrangement uses TRBV28 and TRBJ1-1, with D possibly being TRBD1 (5 bases). The TCR sequence derives from a young man with alopecia areata. Some clones in this sample may be carry-over from other donors' samples. Sequenced material: whole blood, taken in connection with sensitization to the hapten diphenylcyclopropenone (DPC). CDR3 protein: CASSWLRGGGTEAFF. The CDR3 DNA is TGTGCCAGCAGTTGGTTGAGGGGCGGCGGCACTGAAGCTTTCTTT.